These 6 T cell receptor beta chains were all obtained from the same sample, sequenced in a study of T cell repertoires in aging, cancer and after chemotherapy. The template was genomic DNA from peripheral blood, not RNA. TRB rearrangements spanning V, D and J were amplified using mixed TRB-A/B primers. TCRdb itself ran the multiplex PCR reads through MiXCR, one entry per CDR3 protein. The sample carries fewer than 20,000 distinct CDR3 sequences, approximately 46% recorded once. Sequenced: blood. All receptors derive from a human donor in good health.

The chain is built from TRBV12-3 or TRBV12-4 and TRBJ2-2, with D possibly TRBD2 on 6 matching bases. The CDR3 totals 15 residues. V was trimmed by 7 bases and J by 7 bases, leaving 19 bases between them. The CDR3 nucleotides read TGTGCCAGCACTGACGGGGGTCGTAGCGTCGGGGAGCTGTTTTTT. Translated: CASTDGGRSVGELFF.

This clonotype rates as medium-sized. J is TRBJ2-1 and V is TRBV6-2 or TRBV6-3; no clear D. Trimming took off 4 bases at V and 5 bases at J, with 6 bases between the two ends. Germline V gene lookup returns CDR1 MNHEY and CDR2 SVGEGT. The length of the CDR3 is 12 residues. This CDR3 is CASSSGHNEQFF. CDR3 nucleotide sequence: TGTGCCAGCAGTTCTGGGCACAATGAGCAGTTCTTC.

V is TRBV5-5 and J is TRBJ2-7; a weak D match, TRBD2 (6 bases). Germline loops: CDR1 SGHKS, CDR2 YYEKEE (reference sequence). This CDR3 is 16 amino acids long. V dropped 2 bases and J dropped 2 bases, with 17 bases sitting between them. The CDR3 sequence: CASSFISTGGTYEQYF. As DNA, the CDR3 is TGTGCCAGCAGCTTTATTTCTACCGGGGGAACCTACGAGCAGTACTTC. Full variable domain (missing parts from reference TRBV5-5 and TRBJ2-7): DAGVTQSPTHLIKTRGQQVTLRCSPISGHKSVSWYQQVLGQGPQFIFQYYEKEERGRGNFPDRFSARQFPNYSSELNVNALLLGDSALYLCASSFISTGGTYEQYFGPGTRLTVT.

This clonotype occurred a few times. CDR3 coding DNA: TGTGCCAGTAGTATACAGCGGCCTACCGGGGAGCTGTTTTTT. It is translated as CASSIQRPTGELFF. The V gene is TRBV19, the J gene TRBJ2-2; tentatively, D is TRBD2 (5 bases). This CDR3 is 14 amino acids long. The germline CDR1 and CDR2 sequences are LNHDA and SQIVND (reference sequence). V was trimmed by 2 bases and J by 5 bases, leaving 9 bases between them.

V is TRBV6-5 and J is TRBJ2-7; TRBD2 might be the D (6 bases). The V end lost 6 bases, the J end lost 9 bases, and 24 bases lay between the germline ends. Germline V lookup: CDR1 MNHEY, CDR2 SVGAGI. The CDR3 has 15 amino acids. This CDR3 reads CASRQETGTGSMQYF. For the CDR3, the DNA is TGTGCCAGCAGACAAGAGACCGGGACTGGGTCGATGCAGTACTTC.

The chain uses TRBV19 and TRBJ2-7; 12 bases map to TRBD1. V lost 6 bases to trimming and J lost 2 bases; unmatched junction nucleotides: 17. There are 19 residues in the CDR3. Germline V gives CDR1 LNHDA, CDR2 SQIVND (reference sequence). The CDR3 sequence is CASSLRPGQGALGAYEQYF. DNA of the CDR3: TGTGCCAGTAGCCTACGCCCGGGACAGGGGGCGTTGGGGGCCTACGAGCAGTACTTC.